Presented here are 20 T cell receptor beta chains from one specimen sequenced in a study of Ad26.COV2.S vaccination and SARS-CoV-2 variants. The method was immunoSEQ multiplex PCR; TCRdb's version includes in-frame clones alone and lacks a portion of them. Found here are about 280,000 clones, about 89% of them singletons; the top ten hold less than 3.5%. Treatment: 19 received Ad26.COV2.S at low or high dose, single or two shots; five or six received placebo; per-sample allocation not given. Sampling was done on day 63 after the first vaccine or placebo injection. Sequences were derived from peripheral blood, sampled in a trial of Ad26.COV2.S vaccine versus placebo. The source is a person aged 18 to 59 who received the Ad26.COV2.S COVID-19 vaccine or a placebo.

With regard to this clone: A read error may produce the germline difference seen at one junction end. The chain uses TRBV7-7 and TRBJ2-7, with 8 positions matching TRBD1. The CDR3 is made up of 15 amino acids. CDR1 and CDR2 (germline): SSHAT, FNYEAQ (reference sequence). As DNA, the CDR3 is TGTGCTAGCAGCTTAGCAATGGGACAGGCCTACGAGCAGTACTTC. This codes for CASSLAMGQAYEQYF.

The chain joins TRBV28 to TRBJ2-7, with 7 bases matching TRBD1. Germline V gene data show CDR1 as MDHEN and CDR2 as SYDVKM. The CDR3 extends over 15 amino acids. The V segment lost 3 bases and the J segment 3 bases; nucleotides outside the gene matches: 8. As DNA, the CDR3 is TGTGCCAGCAGTTTGTATGCAGGGGGTCTCTACGAGCAGTACTTC. Encoded protein: CASSLYAGGLYEQYF.

This rearrangement joins TRBV6-5 to TRBJ1-6, with 7 bases fitting TRBD1. Germline V CDR1 and CDR2: MNHEY, SVGAGI. V trimming: 10 bases; J trimming: 8 bases; junction bases outside the gene matches: 8. The CDR3 has 13 residues. The DNA of the CDR3 is TGTGCCACCCAGGGGGAAAGGGATTCACCCCTCCACTTT. Its translation is CATQGERDSPLHF.

V and J are TRBV18 and TRBJ1-2; D is possibly TRBD1 (6 bases). The CDR3 sequence is 13 residues long. Germline CDR1 KGHSH, CDR2 LQKENI. The V end was cut by 3 bases, the J end by 8 bases, with 13 bases between. CDR3 coding DNA: TGTGCCAGCTCACCGAACCAGGGACAAGGCTACACCTTC. As protein: CASSPNQGQGYTF.

The chain employs TRBV4-1 and TRBJ2-7; 11 nucleotides match TRBD2. V shed 2 bases, J shed 6 bases, and the junction held 12 bases outside the gene matches. The CDR3 is made up of 17 amino acids. Germline assignment: CDR1 MGHRA and CDR2 YSYEKL. This chain's CDR3 is CASSQTIGTSGTLEQYF. The DNA for the CDR3 is TGCGCCAGCAGCCAAACTATTGGGACTAGCGGAACCCTCGAGCAGTACTTC.

Here the CDR3 reads CATSDASTSEQYF. For the CDR3, the DNA is TGTGCCACCAGTGATGCATCAACGAGCGAGCAGTACTTC. The chain employs TRBV24-1 and TRBJ2-7; D not certain. The V gene lost 3 bases and the J gene lost 6 bases, with 11 bases spanning the gap. The CDR3 contains 13 residues. Germline V gene data show CDR1 as KGHDR and CDR2 as SFDVKD.

The chain recombines TRBV7-9 with TRBJ1-2, with D possibly matching TRBD1 (6 bases). V lost 5 bases and J 8 bases, leaving 15 bases between the germline ends. The germline V gene has CDR1 SEHNR and CDR2 FQNEAQ (reference sequence). The CDR3 is 13 amino acids. CDR3 nucleotides: TGTGCCAGCAGCCCTCGACAGGTGCAAGGCTACACCTTC. Translation: CASSPRQVQGYTF.

J is TRBJ1-2 and V is TRBV2; D possibly corresponds to TRBD1 (5 bases). From germline, CDR1 is SNHLY and CDR2 FYNNEI. The CDR3 extends over 14 amino acids. The V end was cut by 1 base, the J end by 3 bases, with 9 bases between. CDR3 DNA: TGTGCCAGCAGTGAAGTGCAACAGGACTATGGCTACACCTTC. Translation: CASSEVQQDYGYTF.

The chain combines TRBV18 with TRBJ2-7; D might be TRBD1 (6 bases). V lost 3 bases to trimming and J lost 4 bases, with 16 bases between them. The germline gives CDR1 KGHSH, CDR2 LQKENI. This CDR3 is built from 15 residues. The CDR3 spells CASSPGVGQGYEQYF. In DNA form, the CDR3 reads TGTGCCAGCTCACCCGGGGTGGGACAAGGGTACGAGCAGTACTTC.

This clone appeared a single time. J is TRBJ1-3 and V is TRBV16; D is ambiguous. Germline V CDR1 and CDR2: KGHSY, FQNENV. V was cut by 2 bases and J by 0 bases, with 8 bases left in between. CDR3 length equals 15 residues. The CDR3 DNA sequence: TGTGCCAGCAGCCAAGGACGCCTCTCTGGAAACACCATATATTTT. Its protein is CASSQGRLSGNTIYF.

V is TRBV19 and J is TRBJ1-2; D is ambiguous. The CDR3 covers 14 residues. Trimming left V 5 bases short and J 0 bases short, with 10 bases between. CDR1 and CDR2 from the germline V gene are LNHDA and SQIVND (reference sequence). The CDR3 loop is CASSRPGSNYGYTF. For the CDR3, the DNA is TGTGCCAGTAGTCGGCCAGGATCTAACTATGGCTACACCTTC.

The chain uses TRBV20-1 and TRBJ1-2; D is unresolved. CDR3 size: 11 residues. V dropped 6 bases and J dropped 3 bases, with 8 bases sitting between them. The germline V gene has CDR1 DFQATT and CDR2 SNEGSKA (reference sequence). Here the CDR3 DNA reads TGCAGTGCGCCGACTTACTATGGCTACACCTTC. Translated: CSAPTYYGYTF.

The CDR3 DNA reads as TGTGCCAGCAGTATTACGGGACAGGGACAAGAGACCCAGTACTTC. This encodes CASSITGQGQETQYF. The chain links TRBV6-5 to TRBJ2-5; 9 positions agree with TRBD1. After removal of 5 bases from V and 2 bases from J, the junction contained 6 bases not matched to a gene. CDR1 MNHEY and CDR2 SVGAGI come from the germline V gene. This CDR3 is built from 15 residues.

The genes are TRBV18 and TRBJ2-7; TRBD2 agrees at 7 bases. The CDR3 contains 15 residues. Germline V CDR1 and CDR2: KGHSH, LQKENI. The trim removed 1 base at V and 0 bases at J, leaving 3 bases unmatched. The CDR3 region has the DNA TGTGCCAGCTCACCACGTGGCGGGAGCTCCTACGAGCAGTACTTC. Amino acids: CASSPRGGSSYEQYF.

The chain links TRBV27 to TRBJ2-7, with D hard to call. Germline CDR1 is MNHEY and CDR2 is SMNVEV (reference sequence). Trimming took off 6 bases at V and 3 bases at J, with 12 bases between the two ends. The CDR3 loop spans 13 amino acids. CDR3 coding DNA: TGTGCCAGCAGCATAAAGGAACGCTACGAGCAGTACTTC. Encoded protein: CASSIKERYEQYF.

V gene TRBV4-1 combines with J gene TRBJ2-7; 8 bases line up with TRBD1. Germline loops: CDR1 MGHRA, CDR2 YSYEKL. This CDR3 has 15 amino acids. The V gene end was trimmed by 0 bases and the J gene end by 2 bases; junction bases not matched to a gene: 3. Here the CDR3 DNA reads TGCGCCAGCAGCCAAGACAGGGGGCGGCCCTACGAGCAGTACTTC. It translates to CASSQDRGRPYEQYF.

V and J are TRBV7-2 and TRBJ2-7; 7 nucleotides align to TRBD1. Germline assignment: CDR1 SGHTA and CDR2 FQGNSA. The junction had 7 bases not matched to a gene; V was cut back by 5 bases and J by 0 bases. The CDR3 length is 15 residues. The CDR3 sequence: CASSLYPGGSYEQYF. CDR3 sequence (DNA): TGTGCCAGCAGCCTGTACCCAGGGGGCTCCTACGAGCAGTACTTC.

This clone was seen a single time. The chain couples TRBV19 to TRBJ1-4; 8 positions agree with TRBD1. Trimming cost V 0 bases and J 7 bases; bases outside gene matches: 4. The germline CDR1 and CDR2 sequences are LNHDA and SQIVND (reference sequence). The CDR3 runs 15 residues. The CDR3 DNA is TGTGCCAGTAGTATAGATCAGGGGGCCGGTGAAAAACTGTTTTTT. It yields the protein CASSIDQGAGEKLFF.

The chain uses TRBV27 and TRBJ1-6; 12 bases are a match to TRBD1. V was clipped by 8 bases and J by 7 bases; unmatched bases: 9. The CDR3 runs to 16 residues. CDR1 is MNHEY, CDR2 SMNVEV, per germline (reference sequence). The CDR3 reads CASRRAGQGANSPLHF. DNA for the CDR3: TGTGCCAGCCGACGGGCGGGACAGGGGGCGAATTCACCCCTCCACTTT.

This clone occurred once. The rearrangement joins TRBV29-1 to TRBJ1-1, with D unclear. This CDR3 has 12 amino acids. V lost 5 bases and J lost 4, with 11 bases in between. Germline-derived CDR1 and CDR2 are SQVTM and ANQGSEA. The CDR3 sequence is CSVPAGGTEAFF. DNA of the CDR3: TGCAGCGTTCCGGCAGGAGGCACTGAAGCTTTCTTT.